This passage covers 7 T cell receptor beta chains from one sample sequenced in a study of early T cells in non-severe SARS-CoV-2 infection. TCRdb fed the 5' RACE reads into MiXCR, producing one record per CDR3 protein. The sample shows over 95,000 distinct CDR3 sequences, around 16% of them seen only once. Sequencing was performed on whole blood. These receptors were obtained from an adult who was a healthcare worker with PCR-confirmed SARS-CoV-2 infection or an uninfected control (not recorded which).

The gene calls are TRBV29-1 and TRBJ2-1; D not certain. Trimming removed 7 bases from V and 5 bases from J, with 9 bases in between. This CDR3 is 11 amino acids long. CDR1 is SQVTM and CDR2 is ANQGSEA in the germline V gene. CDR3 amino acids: CSGKVDNEQFF. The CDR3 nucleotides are TGCAGCGGGAAAGTTGACAATGAGCAGTTCTTC.

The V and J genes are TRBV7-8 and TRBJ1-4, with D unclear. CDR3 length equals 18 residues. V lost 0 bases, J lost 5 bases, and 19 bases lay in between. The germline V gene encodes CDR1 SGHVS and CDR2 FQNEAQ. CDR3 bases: TGTGCCAGCAGCTTAGCAGCGGTCGGCCCCAAAGTAAATGAAAAACTGTTTTTT. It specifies CASSLAAVGPKVNEKLFF.

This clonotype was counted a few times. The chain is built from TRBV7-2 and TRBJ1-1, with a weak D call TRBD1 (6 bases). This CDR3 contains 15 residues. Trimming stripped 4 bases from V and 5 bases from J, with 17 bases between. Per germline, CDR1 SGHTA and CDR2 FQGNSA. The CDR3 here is CASSYSGEVFTEAFF. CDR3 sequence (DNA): TGTGCCAGCAGCTACTCAGGGGAGGTGTTTACTGAAGCTTTCTTT.

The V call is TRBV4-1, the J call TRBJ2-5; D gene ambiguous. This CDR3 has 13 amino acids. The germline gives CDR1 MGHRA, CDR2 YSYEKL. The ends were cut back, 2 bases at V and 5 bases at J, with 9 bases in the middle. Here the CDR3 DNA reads TGCGCCAGCAGCCAATGGGCCGGGGAGACCCAGTACTTC. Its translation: CASSQWAGETQYF.

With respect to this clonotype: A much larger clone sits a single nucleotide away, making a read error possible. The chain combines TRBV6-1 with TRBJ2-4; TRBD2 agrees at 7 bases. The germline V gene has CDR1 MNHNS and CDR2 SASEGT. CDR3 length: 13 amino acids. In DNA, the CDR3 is TGTGCCTGCAGGGAGGGAGCCAAAAACATTCAGTACTTC. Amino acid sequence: CACREGAKNIQYF.

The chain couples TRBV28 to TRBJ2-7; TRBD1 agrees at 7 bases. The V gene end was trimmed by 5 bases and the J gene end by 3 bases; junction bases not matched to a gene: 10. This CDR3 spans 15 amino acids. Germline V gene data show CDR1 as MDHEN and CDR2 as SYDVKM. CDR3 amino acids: CASSQAGTEIYEQYF. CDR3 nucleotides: TGTGCCAGCAGTCAAGCCGGGACAGAGATCTACGAGCAGTACTTC.

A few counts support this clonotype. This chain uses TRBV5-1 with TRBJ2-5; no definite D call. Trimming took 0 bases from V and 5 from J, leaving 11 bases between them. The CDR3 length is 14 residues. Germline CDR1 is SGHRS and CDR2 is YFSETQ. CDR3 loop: CASSLEGRTETQYF. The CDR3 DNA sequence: TGCGCCAGCAGCTTGGAGGGCAGGACGGAGACCCAGTACTTC.